This passage covers 13 T cell receptor beta chains from one sample sequenced in a study of shared clonotypes between healthy human individuals. Sequenced by immunoSEQ multiplex PCR; TCRdb stores in-frame clones only, minus some. The sample lists a few million clones, around 93% occurring once. CD45RO-negative CD8 cells positively selected for CCR7 made up the naive population, which excluded terminally differentiated effector memory CD45RA+ cells. Sequenced sample: naive CD8+ T cells from PBMCs. These TCRs come from a young man in good health. Some clones in this sample may be carry-over from other donors' samples.

This sequence joins TRBV15 and TRBJ2-7; D is unclear. With 5 bases removed from V and 6 bases from J, the gap between germline ends came to 20 bases. CDR1 is LNHNV and CDR2 is YYDKDF in the germline V gene (reference sequence). This CDR3 has 15 residues. The CDR3: CATSESGFGGVEQYF. In DNA form, the CDR3 reads TGTGCCACCAGCGAAAGTGGATTTGGTGGAGTCGAGCAGTACTTC.

This rearrangement joins TRBV27 to TRBJ1-3, with 8 bases lining up with TRBD1. The CDR3 sequence is 14 residues long. In germline, CDR1 is MNHEY, CDR2 SMNVEV (reference sequence). Trimming took 8 bases from V and 2 from J; bases not matched to a gene: 5. In nucleotides, the CDR3 is TGTGCCAGCCGCCAGACAGGGGCTGGAAACACCATATATTTT. Its protein product is CASRQTGAGNTIYF.

The rearrangement links TRBV10-3 to TRBJ2-7; 7 bases are shared with TRBD1. The CDR3 is made up of 16 amino acids. The junction had 13 bases not matched to a gene; V was cut back by 4 bases and J by 4 bases. Germline V gene lookup returns CDR1 ENHRY and CDR2 SYGVKD. Here the CDR3 reads CAISGRDSSPIYEQYF. The CDR3 nucleotides are TGTGCCATCAGTGGCCGGGACAGTTCTCCAATTTACGAGCAGTACTTC.

The chain links TRBV28 to TRBJ1-2; possibly TRBD1 for D (6 bases). The CDR3 spans 18 residues. Germline values: CDR1 MDHEN, CDR2 SYDVKM. The V and J ends lost 4 bases and 4 bases respectively, with 25 bases between them. The CDR3 loop is CASSSVGAGEAFVYGYTF. The CDR3 nucleotides read TGTGCCAGCAGTTCAGTAGGGGCAGGGGAGGCTTTCGTCTATGGCTACACCTTC.

The chain couples TRBV7-9 to TRBJ1-1; TRBD1 matches 8 bases. The CDR3 covers 14 residues. Trimming at V came to 6 bases and at J to 3 bases, leaving 6 bases not matched to a gene. Germline loops: CDR1 SEHNR, CDR2 FQNEAQ (reference sequence). Written as DNA, the CDR3 is TGTGCCAGCAGTGGGACAGGCTGGGACACTGAAGCTTTCTTT. Translated: CASSGTGWDTEAFF.

The gene calls are TRBV19 and TRBJ2-7; D ambiguous. Trimming stripped 3 bases from V and 6 bases from J, with 12 bases between. Per germline, CDR1 LNHDA and CDR2 SQIVND (reference sequence). The CDR3 covers 13 residues. The CDR3 bases are TGTGCCAGTAGTATGGCGGCTAGTCGCGAGCAGTACTTC. Its protein product is CASSMAASREQYF.

As for this clone: Other DNA sequences of this sample code for an identical CDR3. This chain joins TRBV7-9 and TRBJ2-1; D is undetermined. Germline V gives CDR1 SEHNR, CDR2 FQNEAQ (reference sequence). Deletions cut 1 base from V and 4 bases from J, with 5 bases between. The CDR3 consists of 13 residues. In nucleotides, the CDR3 is TGTGCCAGCAGCTTAGGGTTGTACAATGAGCAGTTCTTC. As protein: CASSLGLYNEQFF. Together with reference TRBV7-9 and TRBJ2-1, the CDR3 gives the full variable domain: DTGVSQNPRHKITKRGQNVTFRCDPISEHNRLYWYRQTLGQGPEFLTYFQNEAQLEKSRLLSDRFSAERPKGSFSTLEIQRTEQGDSAMYLCASSLGLYNEQFFGPGTRLTVL.

The chain carries TRBV28 and TRBJ2-5; TRBD2 matches at 7 bases. Germline V gives CDR1 MDHEN, CDR2 SYDVKM. V shed 10 bases, J shed 4 bases, and the junction held 18 bases outside the gene matches. The CDR3 spans 16 residues. The CDR3 DNA sequence: TGTGCCACCTCCAGATACGGGGGAGGGCCACGAGAGACCCAGTACTTC. Translated, it gives CATSRYGGGPRETQYF.

In this sample, this clone turned up once. This chain links TRBV5-1 with TRBJ2-2; perhaps D is TRBD1 or TRBD2 (5 bases each). The CDR3 extends over 16 amino acids. Deletions cut 8 bases from V and 2 bases from J, with 19 bases between. The germline CDR1 and CDR2 sequences are SGHRS and YFSETQ. The CDR3 DNA is TGCGCCAGTCGAGGGACCTTTGAATTAAACACCGGGGAGCTGTTTTTT. The encoded protein is CASRGTFELNTGELFF.

The V and J genes are TRBV7-9 and TRBJ2-3; 8 bases align to TRBD2. CDR3 size: 16 residues. The V segment lost 4 bases and the J segment 0 bases; nucleotides outside the gene matches: 6. Germline loops: CDR1 SEHNR, CDR2 FQNEAQ (reference sequence). The CDR3 spells CASSSPSGSSTDTQYF. In nucleotides, the CDR3 is TGTGCCAGCAGCTCACCTAGCGGGTCCAGCACAGATACGCAGTATTTT. The full variable domain, rest sourced from reference TRBV7-9 and TRBJ2-3, is DTGVSQNPRHKITKRGQNVTFRCDPISEHNRLYWYRQTLGQGPEFLTYFQNEAQLEKSRLLSDRFSAERPKGSFSTLEIQRTEQGDSAMYLCASSSPSGSSTDTQYFGPGTRLTVL.

The count of this clone is one. The genes are TRBV5-4 and TRBJ2-1; the match to TRBD1 covers 8 bases. The CDR3 spans 14 residues. Germline loops: CDR1 SGHNT, CDR2 YYREEE (reference sequence). The junction had 5 bases not matched to a gene; V was cut back by 6 bases and J by 3 bases. The CDR3, as DNA: TGTGCCAGCAACCACGGACAGGGCTACAATGAGCAGTTCTTC. It yields the protein CASNHGQGYNEQFF.

Turning to this clone: Within the sample, other DNA sequences also encode this same CDR3. V is TRBV11-3 and J is TRBJ2-7; 7 bases agree with TRBD1. Looked up from germline, CDR1 is SGHNT and CDR2 is YENEEA. CDR3 length: 13 amino acids. The V segment lost 4 bases and the J segment 1 base; nucleotides outside the gene matches: 1. CDR3 nucleotides: TGTGCCAGCAGCTCCAGGGGGTCCTACGAGCAGTACTTC. Amino acids: CASSSRGSYEQYF.

The chain combines TRBV9 with TRBJ1-3; D uncertain. V was cut by 0 bases and J by 2 bases, with 15 bases left in between. The CDR3 has 17 residues. Germline V gene data show CDR1 as SGDLS and CDR2 as YYNGEE. CDR3 coding DNA: TGTGCCAGCAGCGTAGCTGACGGGGTCCCTGCTGGAAACACCATATATTTT. Its protein is CASSVADGVPAGNTIYF.